This TCR beta chain appears in the sequencing data of a study of shared clonotypes between healthy human individuals. CDR3 length equals 16 residues. V gave up 7 bases and J gave up 3 bases; unmatched junction bases: 10. Germline CDR1 is SEHNR and CDR2 is FQNEAQ (reference sequence). Libraries were prepared by immunoSEQ multiplex PCR; TCRdb keeps only in-frame clonotypes and omits some of them. This table holds some 690,000 clones, about 90% found once. V gene TRBV7-9 combines with J gene TRBJ2-1; 9 bases agree with TRBD2. The receptor was isolated from a man between 18 and 35 years old in good health. Some clones in this sample may be carry-over from other donors' samples. Material for sequencing was memory CD8+ T cells from PBMCs. The subset: CD45RO+ cells pooled with CCR7-negative TemRA cells. The CDR3 sequence is CASTRGASGNYNEQFF. DNA for the CDR3: TGTGCCAGCACCCGGGGGGCTAGCGGGAACTACAATGAGCAGTTCTTC.